The sequence of this TCR beta chain was determined in a study of blood T cell repertoires in COVID-19. V lost 9 bases and J 6 bases, leaving 14 bases between the germline ends. CDR1 and CDR2 (germline): SSHAT, FNYEAQ (reference sequence). The CDR3 has 13 amino acids. Some clones are missing from TCRdb's copy, which holds only in-frame ones; the method was immunoSEQ multiplex PCR. This table has around 700,000 clones, over 80% appearing once. The material sequenced was peripheral blood. The rearrangement joins TRBV7-7 to TRBJ2-2; a possible D gene is TRBD1 (8 bases). This clonotype was obtained from a woman aged 18-29 years with acute or convalescent COVID-19. The CDR3 reads CASTGGVPGELFF. For the CDR3, the DNA is TGTGCCAGTACAGGGGGGGTTCCCGGGGAGCTGTTTTTT. Filled out from reference TRBV7-7 and TRBJ2-2, the complete variable domain reads GAGVSQSPRYKVTKRGQDVTLRCDPISSHATLYWYQQALGQGPEFLTYFNYEAQPDKSGLPSDRFSAERPEGSISTLTIQRTEQRDSAMYRCASTGGVPGELFFGEGSRLTVL.